This TCR beta chain was captured in a study of T-cell reconstitution after alpha-beta-depleted transplantation in children. This clonotype has only a few counts. The CDR3 is 15 amino acids. V was clipped by 5 bases and J by 9 bases, with 20 bases between them. Germline-derived CDR1 and CDR2 are DFQATT and SNEGSKA (reference sequence). Unique molecular identifiers tagged the TCRbeta library. TCRdb fed the PCR reads into MiXCR, producing one record per CDR3 protein. The sample has about 540,000 distinct CDR3 sequences; about 18% are singletons. The sample in question was PBMCs from the stem cell graft donor, obtained from the stem cell graft. The chain has TRBV20-1 and TRBJ1-6, with D unclear. The TCR comes from a human donor who donated a stem cell graft to a child with acute lymphoblastic leukemia. The CDR3 protein is CSAPLRGINSSPLHF. CDR3 bases: TGCAGTGCTCCCCTGAGAGGGATAAATTCTTCACCCCTCCACTTT.